The table lists the clone carrying this T cell receptor beta chain with a few counts. The antigen is not known. The V end was cut by 6 bases, the J end by 3 bases, with 14 bases between. Germline V lookup: CDR1 MNHEY, CDR2 SVGEGT. The CDR3 is made up of 14 amino acids. The data stem from a study of T cells after yellow fever vaccination. General observations from the study: A weaker but faster secondary response was observed, peaking on day 5 versus 15. The booster saw the reappearance of most primary-vaccination clones (roughly 96% CD4, roughly 87% CD8). Shared CD4/CD8 clonotypes were a small share, likely from convergent recombination.

Conversion of TCR transcripts into cDNA relied on 5'RACE template switching, which added a universal primer site and UMIs. In TCRdb, the 5' RACE reads were re-called with MiXCR into one record per CDR3 protein. The repertoire holds some 420,000 distinct CDR3 sequences, with over 15% as singletons. This chain joins TRBV6-2 or TRBV6-3 and TRBJ1-2; possibly TRBD1 for D (5 bases). The source of this sequence is a man aged 18 to 30 who received the YFV17D yellow fever vaccine. Sequences were derived from PBMCs, sampled before the yellow fever booster vaccination. The DNA of the CDR3 is TGTGCCAGCAGACCCGCTACAGGTTACTATGGCTACACCTTC. Translated, it gives CASRPATGYYGYTF.